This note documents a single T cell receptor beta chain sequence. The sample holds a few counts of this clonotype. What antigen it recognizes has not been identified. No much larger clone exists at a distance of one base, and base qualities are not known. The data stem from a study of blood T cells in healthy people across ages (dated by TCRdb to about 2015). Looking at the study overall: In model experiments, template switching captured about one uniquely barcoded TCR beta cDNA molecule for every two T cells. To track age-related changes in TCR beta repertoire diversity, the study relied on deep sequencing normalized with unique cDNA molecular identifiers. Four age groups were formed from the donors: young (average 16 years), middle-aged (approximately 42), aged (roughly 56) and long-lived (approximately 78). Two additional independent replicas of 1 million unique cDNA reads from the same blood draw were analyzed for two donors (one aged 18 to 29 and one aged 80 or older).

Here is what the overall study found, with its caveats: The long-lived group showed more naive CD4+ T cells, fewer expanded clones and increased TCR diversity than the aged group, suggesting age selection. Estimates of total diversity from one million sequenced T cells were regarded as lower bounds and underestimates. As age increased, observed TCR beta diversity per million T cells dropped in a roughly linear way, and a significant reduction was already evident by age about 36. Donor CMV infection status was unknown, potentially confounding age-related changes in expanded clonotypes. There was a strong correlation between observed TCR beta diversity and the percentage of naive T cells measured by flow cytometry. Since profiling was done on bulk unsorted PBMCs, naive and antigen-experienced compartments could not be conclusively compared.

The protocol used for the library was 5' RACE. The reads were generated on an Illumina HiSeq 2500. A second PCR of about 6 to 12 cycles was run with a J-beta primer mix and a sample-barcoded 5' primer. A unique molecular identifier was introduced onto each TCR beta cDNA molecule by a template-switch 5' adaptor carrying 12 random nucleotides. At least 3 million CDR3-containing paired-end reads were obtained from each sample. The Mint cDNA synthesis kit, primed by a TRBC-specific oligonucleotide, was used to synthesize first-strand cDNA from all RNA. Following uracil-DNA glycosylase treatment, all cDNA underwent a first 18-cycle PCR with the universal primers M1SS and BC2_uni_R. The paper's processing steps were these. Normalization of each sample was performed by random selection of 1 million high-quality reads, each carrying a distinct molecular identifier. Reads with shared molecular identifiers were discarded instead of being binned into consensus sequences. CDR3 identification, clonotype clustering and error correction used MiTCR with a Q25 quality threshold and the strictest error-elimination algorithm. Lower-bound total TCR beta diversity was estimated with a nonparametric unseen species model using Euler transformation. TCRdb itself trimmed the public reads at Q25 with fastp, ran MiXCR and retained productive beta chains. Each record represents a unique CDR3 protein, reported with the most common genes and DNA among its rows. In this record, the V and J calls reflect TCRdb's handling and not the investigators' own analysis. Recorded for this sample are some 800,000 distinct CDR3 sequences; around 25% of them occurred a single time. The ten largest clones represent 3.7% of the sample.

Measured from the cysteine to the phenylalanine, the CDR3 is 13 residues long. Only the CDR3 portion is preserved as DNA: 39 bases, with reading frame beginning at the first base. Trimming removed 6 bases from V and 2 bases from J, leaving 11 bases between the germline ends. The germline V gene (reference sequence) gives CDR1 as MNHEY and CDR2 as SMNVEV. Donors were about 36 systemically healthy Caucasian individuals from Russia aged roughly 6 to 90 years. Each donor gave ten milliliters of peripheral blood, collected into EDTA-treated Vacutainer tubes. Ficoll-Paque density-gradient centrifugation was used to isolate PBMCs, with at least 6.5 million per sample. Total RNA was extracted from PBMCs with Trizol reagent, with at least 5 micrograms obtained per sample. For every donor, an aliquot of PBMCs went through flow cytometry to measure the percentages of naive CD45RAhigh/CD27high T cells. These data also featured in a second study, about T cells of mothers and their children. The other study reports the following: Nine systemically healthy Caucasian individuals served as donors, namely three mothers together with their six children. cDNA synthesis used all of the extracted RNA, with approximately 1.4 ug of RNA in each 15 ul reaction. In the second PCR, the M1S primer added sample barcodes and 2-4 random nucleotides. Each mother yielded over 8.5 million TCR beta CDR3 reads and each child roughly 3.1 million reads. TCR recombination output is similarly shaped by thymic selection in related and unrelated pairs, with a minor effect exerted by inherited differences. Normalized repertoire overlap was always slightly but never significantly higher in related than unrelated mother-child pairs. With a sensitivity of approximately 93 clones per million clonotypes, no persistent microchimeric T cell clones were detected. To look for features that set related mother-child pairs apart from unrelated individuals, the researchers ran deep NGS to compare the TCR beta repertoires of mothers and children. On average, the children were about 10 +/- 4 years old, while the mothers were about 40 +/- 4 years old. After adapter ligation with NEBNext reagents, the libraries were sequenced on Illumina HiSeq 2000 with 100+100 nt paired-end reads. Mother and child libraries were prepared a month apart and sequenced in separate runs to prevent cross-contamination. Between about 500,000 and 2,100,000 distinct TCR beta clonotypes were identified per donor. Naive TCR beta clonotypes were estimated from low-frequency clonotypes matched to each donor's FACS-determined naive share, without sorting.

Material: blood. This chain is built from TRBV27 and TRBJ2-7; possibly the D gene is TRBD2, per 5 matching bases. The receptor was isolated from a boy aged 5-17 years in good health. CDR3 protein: CASSLTSTYEQYF. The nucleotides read TGTGCCAGCAGCCTTACTAGTACCTACGAGCAGTACTTC.